This T cell receptor beta chain was recovered during a study of T-cell reconstitution after alpha-beta-depleted transplantation in children. The CDR3 is 13 amino acids. The V and J ends lost 6 bases and 6 bases respectively, with 12 bases between them. A library of TCRbeta sequences, prepared with unique molecular identifiers, was generated. A single record per CDR3 protein comes from TCRdb applying MiXCR to the PCR reads. Altogether about 980,000 distinct CDR3 sequences are present, about 26% being singletons, with the ten largest covering about 28%. The study, taken as a whole, reports: Several hundred rapidly expanded clones from non-depleted graft cells reportedly supplied alpha-beta T cells about two months post-transplant.

Turning to this clonotype: Its antigen is as yet unknown.

The specimen was PBMCs, mostly from graft donor cells, collected 360 days after TCRalphabeta/CD19-depleted stem cell transplant. The TCR was taken from a boy under three years old who had a stem cell transplant for SCID, so the T cells may come from the graft donor. The chain is built from TRBV12-3 or TRBV12-4 and TRBJ2-1; D is perhaps TRBD2 (6 bases). CDR3 DNA sequence: TGTGCCAGCAGGGTAGCGGTGACCAATGAGCAGTTCTTC. Translation: CASRVAVTNEQFF.